A single sample gave rise to the 30 T cell receptor beta chains below, sequenced in a study of shared clonotypes between healthy human individuals. Sequencing used immunoSEQ multiplex PCR; TCRdb keeps in-frame clones, though not all of them. The sample shows under 550,000 clones, 96% of them seen only once. The sequencing input was naive CD4+ T cells sorted from blood. Subset in this sample: CD45RA+ positively selected. The source is a woman aged 30 to 39 in good health.

This clone was recorded only once. J is TRBJ2-3 and V is TRBV2; the D gene is possibly TRBD1 (5 bases). The germline CDR1 and CDR2 sequences are SNHLY and FYNNEI. This CDR3 region has 14 residues. V dropped 2 bases and J dropped 11 bases, with 17 bases sitting between them. CDR3: CASSETPDSSRQYF. For the CDR3, the DNA is TGTGCCAGCAGTGAAACTCCTGACAGTAGTCGGCAGTATTTT.

This clone appeared once. The chain combines TRBV28 with TRBJ2-7; the D gene is possibly TRBD2 (5 bases). V lost 6 bases, J lost 1 base, and 19 bases lay in between. The CDR3 consists of 16 residues. The germline V gene has CDR1 MDHEN and CDR2 SYDVKM. The CDR3 DNA sequence: TGTGCCAGCAGCCAGCGTATGGCGGGTGGATCCTACGAGCAGTACTTC. It translates to CASSQRMAGGSYEQYF.

This clone showed up just a few times. This chain links TRBV28 with TRBJ1-5; D uncertain. V lost 4 bases to trimming and J lost 2 bases, with 6 bases between them. Germline CDR1 reads MDHEN; CDR2 reads SYDVKM. The CDR3 has 13 amino acids. The CDR3, as DNA: TGTGCCAGCAGTTGGTCGGGCAATCAGCCCCAGCATTTT. Amino acids: CASSWSGNQPQHF.

J is TRBJ2-7 and V is TRBV7-9; 8 nucleotides line up with TRBD2. From germline, CDR1 is SEHNR and CDR2 FQNEAQ (reference sequence). The CDR3 runs 17 residues. J lost 3 bases, V lost 0 bases, and 10 bases had no gene match. The CDR3 DNA reads TGTGCCAGCAGCTTAGCCCTTACTAGCGGAGTCAACTACGAGCAGTACTTC. As protein: CASSLALTSGVNYEQYF. Using reference TRBV7-9 and TRBJ2-7 for the parts outside the CDR3, the full variable domain is DTGVSQNPRHKITKRGQNVTFRCDPISEHNRLYWYRQTLGQGPEFLTYFQNEAQLEKSRLLSDRFSAERPKGSFSTLEIQRTEQGDSAMYLCASSLALTSGVNYEQYFGPGTRLTVT.

The chain has TRBV5-4 and TRBJ2-3; D ambiguous. Deletions cut 4 bases from V and 2 bases from J, with 5 bases between. This CDR3 is 12 amino acids long. Germline V gene lookup returns CDR1 SGHNT and CDR2 YYREEE (reference sequence). The CDR3 is CASSRDTDTQYF. In nucleotides, the CDR3 is TGTGCCAGCAGCCGAGACACAGATACGCAGTATTTT.

The chain employs TRBV23-1 and TRBJ1-1; D unclear. TRBV23-1 is classed as an ORF, of uncertain function. This CDR3 spans 13 amino acids. Trimming removed 5 bases from V and 1 base from J, with 8 bases in between. CDR3 DNA sequence: TGCGCCAGCAGTAATGACACGAACACTGAAGCTTTCTTT. It is translated as CASSNDTNTEAFF.

The chain uses TRBV19 and TRBJ1-6; unclear D gene. CDR1 and CDR2 from the germline V gene are LNHDA and SQIVND (reference sequence). V lost 2 bases and J 0 bases, leaving 5 bases between the germline ends. The CDR3 has 15 amino acids. CDR3 loop: CASSILDSYNSPLHF. Here the CDR3 DNA reads TGTGCCAGTAGTATATTGGACTCCTATAATTCACCCCTCCACTTT.

The chain carries TRBV4-1 and TRBJ2-3; no firm D call. This CDR3 has 12 amino acids. Germline lookup yields CDR1 MGHRA and CDR2 YSYEKL. With 5 bases removed from V and 6 bases from J, the gap between germline ends came to 9 bases. For the CDR3, the DNA is TGCGCCAGCAGCTCAATTATGGATACGCAGTATTTT. The encoded protein is CASSSIMDTQYF.

The chain is built from TRBV19 and TRBJ2-1; D not certain. The CDR3 has 13 residues. Germline-derived CDR1 and CDR2 are LNHDA and SQIVND (reference sequence). V gave up 6 bases and J gave up 3 bases, with 9 bases separating them. CDR3 bases: TGTGCCAGTAGAGGATCCGTCTACAATGAGCAGTTCTTC. Translation: CASRGSVYNEQFF. The whole variable domain, remainder taken from reference TRBV19 and TRBJ2-1, is DGGITQSPKYLFRKEGQNVTLSCEQNLNHDAMYWYRQDPGQGLRLIYYSQIVNDFQKGDIAEGYSVSREKKESFPLTVTSAQKNPTAFYLCASRGSVYNEQFFGPGTRLTVL.

The V call is TRBV28, the J call TRBJ2-5; possibly TRBD1 or TRBD2 for D (5 bases each). This CDR3 contains 14 residues. The V gene lost 3 bases and the J gene lost 5 bases, with 13 bases spanning the gap. Per germline, CDR1 MDHEN and CDR2 SYDVKM. CDR3 sequence (DNA): TGTGCCAGCAGTTTCCCGGGGCTCTCGGAGACCCAGTACTTC. It specifies CASSFPGLSETQYF. Using reference TRBV28 and TRBJ2-5 for the parts outside the CDR3, the full variable domain is DVKVTQSSRYLVKRTGEKVFLECVQDMDHENMFWYRQDPGLGLRLIYFSYDVKMKEKGDIPEGYSVSREKKERFSLILESASTNQTSMYLCASSFPGLSETQYFGPGTRLLVL.

The rearrangement joins TRBV7-9 to TRBJ2-2, with 9 nucleotides matching TRBD2. The CDR3 is 14 residues long. After removal of 5 bases from V and 7 bases from J, the junction contained 5 bases not matched to a gene. CDR1 is SEHNR, CDR2 FQNEAQ, per germline (reference sequence). CDR3 amino acids: CASSRSGSRGELFF. The CDR3 nucleotides are TGTGCCAGCAGCCGTAGCGGGAGCCGCGGGGAGCTGTTTTTT.

This clone was counted only a few times. Additional DNA sequences in this sample encode the identical CDR3. The chain combines TRBV18 with TRBJ2-7; no firm D call. CDR3 length: 13 amino acids. V lost 3 bases and J 2 bases, leaving 8 bases between the germline ends. The germline V gene encodes CDR1 KGHSH and CDR2 LQKENI. The CDR3 protein is CASSPDRTYEQYF. CDR3 in DNA: TGTGCCAGCTCACCGGACCGAACCTACGAGCAGTACTTC.

The genes are TRBV5-6 and TRBJ2-7, with D possibly being TRBD1 or TRBD2 (6 bases each). The CDR3 spans 16 residues. Germline loops: CDR1 SGHDT, CDR2 YYEEEE. V was cut by 0 bases and J by 0 bases, with 13 bases left in between. For the CDR3, the DNA is TGTGCCAGCAGCTTGGTAGGGGGAGGACACTCCTACGAGCAGTACTTC. This sequence encodes CASSLVGGGHSYEQYF. Full variable domain (rest looked up from reference TRBV5-6 and TRBJ2-7): DAGVTQSPTHLIKTRGQQVTLRCSPKSGHDTVSWYQQALGQGPQFIFQYYEEEERQRGNFPDRFSGHQFPNYSSELNVNALLLGDSALYLCASSLVGGGHSYEQYFGPGTRLTVT.

The CDR3 DNA reads as TGTGCCAGCAGTTACAAGACGGGGATCTACGAGCAGTACTTC. Its protein is CASSYKTGIYEQYF. V is TRBV6-5 and J is TRBJ2-7, with D tentatively TRBD2 (5 bases). This CDR3 spans 14 amino acids. CDR1 and CDR2 (germline): MNHEY, SVGAGI. V shed 2 bases and J shed 3 bases, with 11 bases lying between them.

The rearrangement links TRBV2 to TRBJ2-5; TRBD2 aligns across 11 bases. The closer fit of TRBJ2-7 to the DNA end suggests the J call may be wrong. Germline-derived CDR1 and CDR2 are SNHLY and FYNNEI. CDR3 length equals 16 residues. CDR3 in amino acids: CASSDPGTSGFHEQYF. The CDR3 DNA reads as TGTGCCAGCAGTGACCCGGGGACTAGCGGTTTCCACGAGCAGTACTTC.

This chain connects TRBV7-2 to TRBJ2-3; D remains unclear. The V gene lost 4 bases and the J gene lost 7 bases, with 3 bases spanning the gap. The CDR3 is made up of 10 amino acids. Germline V gene data show CDR1 as SGHTA and CDR2 as FQGNSA. The CDR3 DNA reads TGTGCCAGCAGCTCATATACGCAGTATTTT. This codes for CASSSYTQYF.

The chain carries TRBV7-9 and TRBJ1-1, with D possibly being TRBD1 (6 bases). In germline, CDR1 is SEHNR, CDR2 FQNEAQ (reference sequence). The CDR3 consists of 12 residues. Trimming took off 10 bases at V and 4 bases at J, with 13 bases between the two ends. The CDR3 is CATKQGATEAFF. DNA of the CDR3: TGTGCCACCAAACAGGGAGCCACTGAAGCTTTCTTT.

This chain uses TRBV28 with TRBJ1-3; D is ambiguous. Trimming removed 2 bases from V and 3 bases from J, with 11 bases in between. The CDR3 spans 15 residues. Germline V gene sequence: CDR1 MDHEN, CDR2 SYDVKM. CDR3 in amino acids: CASSLGARFGNTIYF. The CDR3 DNA reads TGTGCCAGCAGTTTAGGTGCAAGGTTTGGAAACACCATATATTTT. The full variable domain, its missing parts supplied by reference TRBV28 and TRBJ1-3, is DVKVTQSSRYLVKRTGEKVFLECVQDMDHENMFWYRQDPGLGLRLIYFSYDVKMKEKGDIPEGYSVSREKKERFSLILESASTNQTSMYLCASSLGARFGNTIYFGEGSWLTVV.

This chain links TRBV15 with TRBJ2-7, with 8 bases identical to TRBD1. The germline CDR1 and CDR2 sequences are LNHNV and YYDKDF (reference sequence). The ends lost 4 bases at V and 0 bases at J; junction bases unmatched: 5. The CDR3 totals 15 residues. CDR3 amino acids: CATSTITGGSYEQYF. CDR3 DNA sequence: TGTGCCACCAGCACAATTACAGGGGGCTCCTACGAGCAGTACTTC.

The genes are TRBV4-1 and TRBJ2-7, with D possibly TRBD2 on 7 matching bases. V was shortened by 0 bases and J by 1 base, with 13 bases between the two germline ends. CDR1 and CDR2 (germline): MGHRA, YSYEKL. The CDR3 contains 16 residues. The CDR3: CASSQEGGTQSYEQYF. The DNA of the CDR3 is TGCGCCAGCAGCCAAGAGGGGGGGACACAGTCCTACGAGCAGTACTTC.

Points on this clone: At one end the junction does not follow the germline gene, possibly because of a read error. CDR3: CAGSSLATTGELFF. CDR3 in DNA: TGCGCCGGCAGCTCGCTTGCGACAACCGGGGAGCTGTTTTTT. The chain employs TRBV5-1 and TRBJ2-2; D not certain. The CDR3 is made up of 14 amino acids. Germline V gene lookup returns CDR1 SGHRS and CDR2 YFSETQ.

The V and J genes are TRBV25-1 and TRBJ1-1, with unresolved D. Per germline, CDR1 MGHDK and CDR2 SYGVNS. CDR3 length: 13 amino acids. The germline V and J ends were trimmed by 4 bases and 0 bases, with 6 bases remaining between them. The CDR3 protein is CASSVLMNTEAFF. CDR3 bases: TGTGCCAGCAGTGTCTTAATGAACACTGAAGCTTTCTTT.

Note on this clone: Distinct nucleotide sequences in the sample also encode this CDR3. The chain joins TRBV5-1 to TRBJ2-1; a weak D match, TRBD1 (6 bases). The CDR3 covers 14 residues. CDR1 is SGHRS, CDR2 YFSETQ, per germline. Trimming took off 4 bases at V and 4 bases at J, with 12 bases between the two ends. CDR3 amino acids: CASSLGQMYNEQFF. The CDR3, as DNA: TGCGCCAGCAGCCTCGGACAGATGTACAATGAGCAGTTCTTC.

V is TRBV28 and J is TRBJ1-5, with a possible D match to TRBD1 (6 bases). The CDR3 extends over 15 amino acids. V shed 3 bases and J shed 4 bases, with 13 bases lying between them. The V gene's germline CDR1 is MDHEN and CDR2 SYDVKM. The CDR3, as DNA: TGTGCCAGCAGTTTTTACAGGGTTTCGAATCAGCCCCAGCATTTT. This sequence encodes CASSFYRVSNQPQHF.

The chain is built from TRBV6-1 and TRBJ2-2, with 7 positions matching TRBD2. CDR3 size: 16 residues. The germline V gene encodes CDR1 MNHNS and CDR2 SASEGT. J gave up 2 bases and V 4 bases, and 7 bases lay outside the gene matches. The CDR3 is CASSGQPSGNTGELFF. The CDR3, as DNA: TGTGCCAGCAGTGGGCAACCTAGCGGTAACACCGGGGAGCTGTTTTTT.

To note about this clone: This sample also contains other DNA sequences that code for the same CDR3. Here the CDR3 DNA reads TGCAGTGCTAACAGGCAAGAGACCCAGTACTTC. Protein sequence: CSANRQETQYF. The chain combines TRBV20-1 with TRBJ2-5, with a weak D call TRBD1 (5 bases). The CDR3 runs to 11 residues. Germline values: CDR1 DFQATT, CDR2 SNEGSKA (reference sequence). V lost 4 bases and J 2 bases, leaving 5 bases between the germline ends.

The genes are TRBV19 and TRBJ2-1, with 7 bases that match TRBD1. Germline V gene lookup returns CDR1 LNHDA and CDR2 SQIVND (reference sequence). This CDR3 is built from 16 residues. The trim removed 7 bases at V and 7 bases at J, leaving 16 bases unmatched. The CDR3 loop reads CASTALGDSRQNEQFF. For the CDR3, the DNA is TGTGCCAGTACTGCCTTGGGGGACAGCCGACAAAATGAGCAGTTCTTC.

This clone was seen only once. The chain employs TRBV6-5 and TRBJ2-3; either TRBD1 or TRBD2 may supply D (5 bases each). CDR1 MNHEY and CDR2 SVGAGI come from the germline V gene. The CDR3 has 16 amino acids. V was trimmed by 2 bases and J by 4 bases, leaving 16 bases between them. CDR3 in amino acids: CASSYGEGEGPDTQYF. CDR3 nucleotides: TGTGCCAGCAGTTACGGGGAAGGCGAGGGGCCAGATACGCAGTATTTT.

The chain recombines TRBV11-2 with TRBJ2-5; D possibly matches TRBD1 or TRBD2 (5 bases each). Judging by the DNA end, TRBJ2-7 fits better; the J call may be wrong. Per germline, CDR1 SGHAT and CDR2 FQNNGV. There are 16 residues in the CDR3. The CDR3 is CASSSSVGGRGSEQYF. The DNA for the CDR3 is TGTGCCAGCAGCTCCTCGGTTGGGGGTCGAGGGAGCGAGCAGTACTTC.

The sample holds one count of this clone. V gene TRBV28 combines with J gene TRBJ2-7; 7 nucleotides align to TRBD2. Germline-derived CDR1 and CDR2 are MDHEN and SYDVKM. CDR3 size: 15 residues. V dropped 6 bases and J dropped 6; count of bases not matched to a gene: 14. CDR3 residues: CASSRGESGVSEQYF. CDR3 bases: TGTGCCAGCAGCCGGGGGGAGTCGGGTGTGAGCGAGCAGTACTTC.